The 25 T cell receptor beta chains presented below share a single source sample, sequenced in a study of blood T cell repertoires in COVID-19. The protocol was immunoSEQ multiplex PCR, while the TCRdb copy is restricted to in-frame clones and leaves out a portion. The sample gives around 470,000 clones, roughly nine tenths of which show up once; approximately 0.9% is in the top ten. Input material: peripheral blood. The receptors here all came from a man aged 18 to 30 with COVID-19, enrolled during active disease.

This CDR3 is CATRDSTPGGYTF. The DNA of the CDR3 is TGTGCCACTCGGGACAGCACACCCGGGGGCTACACCTTC. The chain is built from TRBV24-1 and TRBJ1-2; the match to TRBD1 covers 7 bases. This CDR3 has 13 residues. Germline CDR1 and CDR2: KGHDR and SFDVKD. V was clipped by 10 bases and J by 8 bases; unmatched bases: 12.

The chain has TRBV3-1 (or the pseudogene TRBV3-2) and TRBJ2-3; 12 bases line up with TRBD2. V dropped 2 bases and J dropped 8; count of bases not matched to a gene: 5. Germline V gene data show CDR1 as LGHDT and CDR2 as YNNKEL (reference sequence). This CDR3 spans 15 amino acids. The CDR3 nucleotides are TGTGCCAGCAGCCAACTAGCGGGGGGGCCGGGTACGCAGTATTTT. Amino acid sequence: CASSQLAGGPGTQYF.

The CDR3 DNA follows: TGTGCCAGCAGCGGCGACAGGGGGCTTCAGCCCCAGCATTTT. It yields the protein CASSGDRGLQPQHF. The V gene is TRBV5-8, the J gene TRBJ1-5; TRBD1 agrees at 10 bases. The CDR3 covers 14 residues. Germline V lookup: CDR1 SGHTS, CDR2 YDEGEE. Trimming at V came to 4 bases and at J to 6 bases, leaving 4 bases not matched to a gene.

The chain links TRBV5-1 to TRBJ2-7, with D hard to call. Trimming left V 6 bases short and J 1 base short, with 8 bases between. Per germline, CDR1 SGHRS and CDR2 YFSETQ. The length of the CDR3 is 12 residues. CDR3 loop: CASNAESYEQYF. In DNA, the CDR3 is TGCGCCAGCAACGCGGAATCCTACGAGCAGTACTTC.

The chain couples TRBV6-4 to TRBJ1-2, with 11 bases aligning to TRBD1. V lost 6 bases, J lost 8 bases, and 26 bases stayed unmatched. Germline CDR1 is MRHNA and CDR2 is SNTAGT. The CDR3 extends over 20 amino acids. The CDR3 sequence: CASSTVLRLDRGRKAGGYTF. The CDR3 nucleotides are TGTGCCAGCAGCACGGTTCTGAGGTTGGACAGGGGGCGCAAGGCGGGAGGCTACACCTTC.

The chain joins TRBV28 to TRBJ2-7; D is possibly TRBD2 (6 bases). The V gene lost 8 bases and the J gene lost 2 bases, with 13 bases spanning the gap. CDR1 and CDR2 (germline): MDHEN, SYDVKM. The CDR3 covers 13 residues. CDR3 in DNA: TGTGCCAGCCTTAGTGGGGGGACCTACGAGCAGTACTTC. As protein: CASLSGGTYEQYF. Full variable domain (missing parts from reference TRBV28 and TRBJ2-7): DVKVTQSSRYLVKRTGEKVFLECVQDMDHENMFWYRQDPGLGLRLIYFSYDVKMKEKGDIPEGYSVSREKKERFSLILESASTNQTSMYLCASLSGGTYEQYFGPGTRLTVT.

The chain uses TRBV4-1 and TRBJ2-5; perhaps TRBD2 as D (6 bases). CDR1 is MGHRA and CDR2 is YSYEKL in the germline V gene. CDR3 length equals 16 residues. The V gene lost 0 bases and the J gene lost 2 bases, with 13 bases spanning the gap. The CDR3 sequence: CASSQERAAGQETQYF. CDR3 sequence (DNA): TGCGCCAGCAGCCAAGAGAGGGCGGCGGGACAAGAGACCCAGTACTTC.

The chain uses TRBV2 and TRBJ2-6, with unresolved D. CDR1 and CDR2 from the germline V gene are SNHLY and FYNNEI. Deletions cut 8 bases from V and 0 bases from J, with 11 bases between. The CDR3 spans 15 residues. The CDR3 nucleotides read TGTGCCAGCTTATTCATGAGCTCTGGGGCCAACGTCCTGACTTTC. The encoded protein is CASLFMSSGANVLTF. Supplemented by reference TRBV2 and TRBJ2-6, the full variable domain reads EPEVTQTPSHQVTQMGQEVILRCVPISNHLYFYWYRQILGQKVEFLVSFYNNEISEKSEIFDDQFSVERPDGSNFTLKIRSTKLEDSAMYFCASLFMSSGANVLTFGAGSRLTVL.

The CDR3 coding sequence is TGTGCCAGCAGTTCACGACCAGGGGTTAGGAAGGATACGCAGTATTTT. Translated: CASSSRPGVRKDTQYF. J is TRBJ2-3 and V is TRBV6-6; a possible D gene is TRBD1 (6 bases). Trimming left V 4 bases short and J 6 bases short, with 20 bases between. The CDR3 covers 16 residues. Germline V gene sequence: CDR1 MNHNY, CDR2 SVGAGI (reference sequence).

This CDR3 reads CASRAGPQHF. The CDR3 region has the DNA TGTGCCAGCAGAGCCGGGCCCCAGCATTTT. The chain uses TRBV3-1 (or the pseudogene TRBV3-2) and TRBJ1-5, with D unclear. Germline-derived CDR1 and CDR2 are LGHDT and YNNKEL (reference sequence). V gave up 6 bases and J gave up 9 bases, with 6 bases separating them. CDR3 length: 10 residues.

The chain employs TRBV14 and TRBJ2-7, with 7 nucleotides matching TRBD1. The J segment lost 7 bases and the V segment lost 4 bases, leaving 7 bases of the junction unmatched. Germline CDR1 and CDR2: SGHDN and FVKESK. The CDR3 runs 13 residues. The DNA for the CDR3 is TGTGCCAGCAGCCTCGCCGGGACAGCTGAGCAGTACTTC. Translating gives CASSLAGTAEQYF. Together with reference TRBV14 and TRBJ2-7, the CDR3 gives the full variable domain: EAGVTQFPSHSVIEKGQTVTLRCDPISGHDNLYWYRRVMGKEIKFLLHFVKESKQDESGMPNNRFLAERTGGTYSTLKVQPAELEDSGVYFCASSLAGTAEQYFGPGTRLTVT.

The V call is TRBV2, the J call TRBJ2-5; 7 nucleotides agree with TRBD1. V lost 8 bases, J lost 5 bases, and 8 bases stayed unmatched. Germline V lookup: CDR1 SNHLY, CDR2 FYNNEI. CDR3 length: 13 residues. Here the CDR3 DNA reads TGTGCCAGCCACACAGGGGTGGGGGAGACCCAGTACTTC. Translated: CASHTGVGETQYF.

The genes are TRBV11-3 and TRBJ2-1; 11 bases agree with TRBD2. The CDR3 has 17 residues. Per germline, CDR1 SGHNT and CDR2 YENEEA. With V trimmed by 1 base and J by 4 bases, 6 bases remained unmatched. CDR3 DNA: TGTGCCAGCAGCTTAGTATCTAGCGGGAGGTTGTACAATGAGCAGTTCTTC. It translates to CASSLVSSGRLYNEQFF.

The chain is built from TRBV25-1 and TRBJ2-1; the D gene is possibly TRBD2 (5 bases). V was shortened by 8 bases and J by 1 base, with 12 bases between the two germline ends. Germline CDR1 reads MGHDK; CDR2 reads SYGVNS. The CDR3 covers 14 residues. CDR3 in DNA: TGTGCCAGCTCGGGGTCCCAGTCCTACAATGAGCAGTTCTTC. This codes for CASSGSQSYNEQFF. Full variable domain (missing parts from reference TRBV25-1 and TRBJ2-1): EADIYQTPRYLVIGTGKKITLECSQTMGHDKMYWYQQDPGMELHLIHYSYGVNSTEKGDLSSESTVSRIRTEHFPLTLESARPSHTSQYLCASSGSQSYNEQFFGPGTRLTVL.

The V and J genes are TRBV9 and TRBJ2-1, with 8 bases aligning to TRBD2. The V and J ends lost 3 bases and 5 bases, in that order; junction bases with no gene match: 7. The germline CDR1 and CDR2 sequences are SGDLS and YYNGEE. The CDR3 is made up of 15 amino acids. CDR3 in DNA: TGTGCCAGCAGCGCCCGGACTAGCCCAAACAATGAGCAGTTCTTC. Amino acids: CASSARTSPNNEQFF.

The J gene is TRBJ2-7, the V gene TRBV19; tentative D call: TRBD1 (6 bases). The CDR3 length is 14 residues. Germline V CDR1 and CDR2: LNHDA, SQIVND (reference sequence). Trimming cost V 0 bases and J 6 bases, with 12 bases left between them. This chain's CDR3 is CASSIESQGGEQYF. DNA of the CDR3: TGTGCCAGTAGTATAGAATCACAGGGTGGCGAGCAGTACTTC.

This clone came up a few times. V usage is TRBV4-2 and J usage is TRBJ1-5, with D hard to call. The V and J ends lost 1 base and 7 bases respectively, with 8 bases between them. This CDR3 contains 13 residues. Germline V lookup: CDR1 LGHNA, CDR2 YNFKEQ. The CDR3 loop reads CASSQGGKQPQHF. CDR3 DNA: TGTGCCAGCAGCCAAGGAGGGAAACAGCCCCAGCATTTT.

The V and J genes are TRBV19 and TRBJ2-7, with TRBD1 identical over 10 bases. V was clipped by 5 bases and J by 3 bases; unmatched bases: 7. This CDR3 has 15 amino acids. Germline V CDR1 and CDR2: LNHDA, SQIVND (reference sequence). The CDR3 protein is CASSVGTGVGYEQYF. The CDR3 nucleotides are TGTGCCAGTAGTGTCGGGACAGGGGTGGGCTACGAGCAGTACTTC.

The rearrangement links TRBV18 to TRBJ1-2; D remains unclear. The V gene's germline CDR1 is KGHSH and CDR2 LQKENI. The V gene lost 2 bases and the J gene lost 7 bases, with 11 bases spanning the gap. CDR3 size: 13 residues. The CDR3 loop reads CASSPIERSGYTF. For the CDR3, the DNA is TGTGCCAGCTCACCAATAGAAAGGAGTGGCTACACCTTC.

This chain joins TRBV12-5 and TRBJ2-2; no clear D gene. The CDR3 is 12 residues long. CDR1 and CDR2 from the germline V gene are LGHNT and FRNRAP. V gave up 4 bases and J gave up 6 bases, with 6 bases separating them. CDR3 region: CASGWAPGELFF. CDR3 DNA sequence: TGTGCTAGTGGTTGGGCCCCCGGGGAGCTGTTTTTT.

The chain recombines TRBV7-3 with TRBJ2-6; D remains unclear. The CDR3 loop spans 16 amino acids. V dropped 4 bases and J dropped 2 bases, with 12 bases sitting between them. Germline CDR1 reads SGHTA; CDR2 reads FQGTGA. The CDR3, as DNA: TGTGCCAGCAGCTACTCACTCCCAACTGGGGCCAACGTCCTGACTTTC. Its translation is CASSYSLPTGANVLTF.

CDR3 DNA sequence: TGTGCCAGCTCACCCAATTCGGGAGATACGCAGTATTTT. Translating it yields CASSPNSGDTQYF. The V call is TRBV18, the J call TRBJ2-3; no clear D gene. Trimming pared 3 bases from V and 5 bases from J, leaving 9 bases between. Germline values: CDR1 KGHSH, CDR2 LQKENI. The CDR3 sequence is 13 residues long.

The rearrangement uses TRBV24-1 and TRBJ2-2; D not certain. Trimming removed 4 bases at V and 8 bases at J, with 10 bases between. This CDR3 has 13 residues. The germline CDR1 and CDR2 sequences are KGHDR and SFDVKD. This CDR3 reads CATSDPPSGELFF. CDR3 DNA: TGTGCCACCAGTGACCCCCCTTCTGGGGAGCTGTTTTTT.

The chain uses TRBV13 and TRBJ2-7, with TRBD1 identical over 8 bases. Unmatched junction bases numbered 5, after V lost 6 bases and J lost 1 base. Germline V gene lookup returns CDR1 PRHDT and CDR2 FYEKMQ (reference sequence). The CDR3 covers 14 residues. The CDR3 is CASSQGQGSYEQYF. The CDR3, as DNA: TGTGCCAGCAGTCAAGGACAGGGATCCTACGAGCAGTACTTC.

The chain employs TRBV4-1 and TRBJ2-5; no clear D. V lost 1 base and J lost 1, with 7 bases in between. This CDR3 has 14 amino acids. Germline V gene lookup returns CDR1 MGHRA and CDR2 YSYEKL. DNA of the CDR3: TGCGCCAGCAGCCAAGGAGGTAGCCAAGAGACCCAGTACTTC. Its protein product is CASSQGGSQETQYF.